The rows below give T cell receptor beta chains drawn from one sample of a study of blood T cells in healthy people across ages. Using its own MiXCR run on the 5' RACE reads, TCRdb lists one record per CDR3 protein. The top ten clones hold about 30% of a sample with 700,000 or so distinct CDR3 sequences, around 43% of them seen once. What was sequenced was blood. These receptors came from a man older than 75 in good health. Both conserved end residues are trimmed from each CDR3. Clone size appears in some rows only: once, few, many, or a class for an expanded clone.

j_gene: TRBJ2-3
v_gene: TRBV7-9
abundance: NA
CDR3aa: ASSLGLASPSADTQY

j_gene: TRBJ2-5
v_gene: TRBV20-1
abundance: NA
CDR3aa: SARDPRTGLGAQY

j_gene: NA
v_gene: TRBV11-1
abundance: few
CDR3aa: ASSLGRTNINEQY

j_gene: TRBJ2-7
v_gene: TRBV20-1
abundance: many
CDR3aa: SARRGAKWEQY

j_gene: TRBJ2-5
v_gene: TRBV7-9
abundance: NA
CDR3aa: ASSNPGGPRETQY

j_gene: TRBJ2-7
v_gene: TRBV27
abundance: NA
CDR3aa: ASSFLPPGQGTSGTSYEQY

j_gene: TRBJ2-7
v_gene: TRBV28
abundance: few
CDR3aa: ASRSLFSGGEQY

j_gene: TRBJ1-5
v_gene: TRBV20-1
abundance: once
CDR3aa: SVLDEGDQPQH

j_gene: TRBJ2-7
v_gene: TRBV4-2
abundance: NA
CDR3aa: ASSPSRTSGSSYEQY

j_gene: TRBJ2-3
v_gene: TRBV5-1
abundance: few
CDR3aa: ASSLDGPETDTQY

j_gene: TRBJ2-1
v_gene: TRBV20-1
abundance: NA
CDR3aa: SGAPGRHYNEQF

j_gene: TRBJ2-7
v_gene: TRBV5-1
abundance: few
CDR3aa: ASSFDGLGGYEQY